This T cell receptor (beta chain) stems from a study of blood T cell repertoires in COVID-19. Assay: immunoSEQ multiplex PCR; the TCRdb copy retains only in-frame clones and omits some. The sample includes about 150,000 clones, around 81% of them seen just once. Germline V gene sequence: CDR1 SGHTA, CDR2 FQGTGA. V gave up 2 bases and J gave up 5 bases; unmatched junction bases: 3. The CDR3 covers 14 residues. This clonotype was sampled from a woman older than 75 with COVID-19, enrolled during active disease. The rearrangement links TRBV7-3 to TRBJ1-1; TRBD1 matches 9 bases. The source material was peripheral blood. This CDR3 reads CASSLQGTGTEAFF. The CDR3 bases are TGTGCCAGCAGCTTACAGGGGACAGGGACTGAAGCTTTCTTT. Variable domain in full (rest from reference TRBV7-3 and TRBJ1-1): GAGVSQTPSNKVTEKGKYVELRCDPISGHTALYWYRQSLGQGPEFLIYFQGTGAADDSGLPNDRFFAVRPEGSVSTLKIQRTERGDSAVYLCASSLQGTGTEAFFGQGTRLTVV.